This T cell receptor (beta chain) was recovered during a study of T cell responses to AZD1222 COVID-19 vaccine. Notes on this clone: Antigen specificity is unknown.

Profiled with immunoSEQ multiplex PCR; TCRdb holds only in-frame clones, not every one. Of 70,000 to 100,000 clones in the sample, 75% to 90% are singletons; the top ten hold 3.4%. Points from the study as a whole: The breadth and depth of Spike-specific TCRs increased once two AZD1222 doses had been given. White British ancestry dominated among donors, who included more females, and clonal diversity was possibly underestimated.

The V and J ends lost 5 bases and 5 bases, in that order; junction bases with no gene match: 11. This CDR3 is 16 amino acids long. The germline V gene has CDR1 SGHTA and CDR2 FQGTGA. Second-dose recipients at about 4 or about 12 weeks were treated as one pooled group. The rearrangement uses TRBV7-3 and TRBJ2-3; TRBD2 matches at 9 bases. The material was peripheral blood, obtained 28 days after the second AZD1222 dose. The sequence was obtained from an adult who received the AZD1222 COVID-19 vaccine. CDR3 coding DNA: TGTGCCAGCAGCCCGACCGGGACTAGCTTGGGAGATACGCAGTATTTT. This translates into CASSPTGTSLGDTQYF.